The clone carrying this T cell receptor beta chain was seen a few times. What it binds is not known. One end of the junction is discordant with germline, which a read error may explain. TCRdb called the 5' RACE reads again in MiXCR, with one record for every CDR3 protein. The sample consists of 45,000 to 50,000 distinct CDR3 sequences, 5.5% to 7.5% of them appearing once. The entry originates in a study of T-cell memory formation after mild COVID-19. The study's findings and limits: Within pre-infection memory, some responding clones were found, suggesting cross-reactive memory joined.

CDR3 length equals 16 residues. The rearrangement joins TRBV12-3 or TRBV12-4 to TRBJ2-1; 11 bases fit TRBD2. The sequence came from a man aged 18 to 30 who had mild COVID-19 (a few samples of this study predate the infection). Cell type and time point are not known. Sequenced material: PBMCs or a T cell subset sorted from them (not recorded which). CDR3 amino acids: CASRLAGGTSYNEQFF. CDR3 DNA: TGTGCCAGCAGGTTAGCGGGGGGGACGTCCTACAATGAGCAGTTCTTC.